This entry features one T cell receptor (beta chain) sequence. Its antigen is as yet unknown. This entry comes from a study of cytotoxic CD8 clonotypes in ibrutinib-treated CLL. The study, taken as a whole, reports: Public clonotypes, found uncommonly, either contracted or stayed stable on treatment.

TCR beta libraries used around 2 micrograms of DNA from cryopreserved PBMCs. The planned depth of sequencing spanned 1 in 200,000 to 1 in 1 million T cells. TCRdb's copy holds only in-frame clones and misses some; the assay was immunoSEQ multiplex PCR. The sample shows under 200,000 clones, less than 85% of them seen only once. This CDR3 region has 14 residues. V dropped 4 bases and J dropped 2 bases, with 11 bases sitting between them. CDR1 SGDLS and CDR2 YYNGEE come from the germline V gene. The material was PBMCs, obtained after 24 months of ibrutinib treatment. The TCR comes from a human donor with chronic lymphocytic leukemia. The chain employs TRBV9 and TRBJ2-3; the D is unclear. DNA of the CDR3: TGTGCCAGCAGCCCTCGTCTGACCACAGATACGCAGTATTTT. Amino acids: CASSPRLTTDTQYF.